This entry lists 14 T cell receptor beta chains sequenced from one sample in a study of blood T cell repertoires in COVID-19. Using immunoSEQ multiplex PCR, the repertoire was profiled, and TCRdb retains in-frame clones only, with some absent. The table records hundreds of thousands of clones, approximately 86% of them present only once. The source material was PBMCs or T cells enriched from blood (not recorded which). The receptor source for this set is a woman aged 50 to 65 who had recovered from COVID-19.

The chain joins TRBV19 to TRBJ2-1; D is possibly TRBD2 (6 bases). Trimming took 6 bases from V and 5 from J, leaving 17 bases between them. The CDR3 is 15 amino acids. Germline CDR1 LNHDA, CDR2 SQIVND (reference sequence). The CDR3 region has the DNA TGTGCCAGTAGGACAAATAAACGGAGGGACAATGAGCAGTTCTTC. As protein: CASRTNKRRDNEQFF. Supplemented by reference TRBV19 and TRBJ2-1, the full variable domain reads DGGITQSPKYLFRKEGQNVTLSCEQNLNHDAMYWYRQDPGQGLRLIYYSQIVNDFQKGDIAEGYSVSREKKESFPLTVTSAQKNPTAFYLCASRTNKRRDNEQFFGPGTRLTVL.

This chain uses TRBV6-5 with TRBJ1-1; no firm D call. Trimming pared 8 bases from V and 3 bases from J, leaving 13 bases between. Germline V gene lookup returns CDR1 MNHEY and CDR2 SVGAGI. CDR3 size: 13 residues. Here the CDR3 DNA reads TGTGCCAGCGGGAGGGTGTCGGACACTGAAGCTTTCTTT. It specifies CASGRVSDTEAFF.

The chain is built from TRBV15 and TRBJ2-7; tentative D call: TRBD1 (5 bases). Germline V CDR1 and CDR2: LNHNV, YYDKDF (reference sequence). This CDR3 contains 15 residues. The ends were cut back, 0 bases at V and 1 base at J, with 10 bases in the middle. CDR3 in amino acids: CATSREQGRSYEQYF. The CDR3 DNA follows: TGTGCCACCAGCAGAGAGCAGGGAAGATCCTACGAGCAGTACTTC.

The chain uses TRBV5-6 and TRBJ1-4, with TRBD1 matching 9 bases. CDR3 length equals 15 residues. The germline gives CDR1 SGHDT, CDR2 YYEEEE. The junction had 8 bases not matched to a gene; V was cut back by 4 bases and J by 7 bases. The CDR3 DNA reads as TGTGCCAGCAGCGAAGAGGGACAGGGAAGTGAAAAACTGTTTTTT. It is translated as CASSEEGQGSEKLFF. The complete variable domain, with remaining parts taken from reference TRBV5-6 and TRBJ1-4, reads DAGVTQSPTHLIKTRGQQVTLRCSPKSGHDTVSWYQQALGQGPQFIFQYYEEEERQRGNFPDRFSGHQFPNYSSELNVNALLLGDSALYLCASSEEGQGSEKLFFGSGTQLSVL.

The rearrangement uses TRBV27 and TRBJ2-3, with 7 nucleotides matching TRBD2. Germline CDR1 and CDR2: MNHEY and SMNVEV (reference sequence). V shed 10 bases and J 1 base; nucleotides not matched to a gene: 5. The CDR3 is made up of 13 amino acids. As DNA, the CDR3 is TGTGCCATAAGGGCGGGGGGCACAGATACGCAGTATTTT. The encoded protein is CAIRAGGTDTQYF.

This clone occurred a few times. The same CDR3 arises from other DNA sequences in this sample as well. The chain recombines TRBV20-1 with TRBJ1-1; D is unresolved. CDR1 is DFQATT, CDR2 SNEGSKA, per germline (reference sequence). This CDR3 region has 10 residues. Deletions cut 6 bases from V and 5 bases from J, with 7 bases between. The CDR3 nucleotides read TGCAGTGCCGTTCTTACTGAAGCTTTCTTT. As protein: CSAVLTEAFF.

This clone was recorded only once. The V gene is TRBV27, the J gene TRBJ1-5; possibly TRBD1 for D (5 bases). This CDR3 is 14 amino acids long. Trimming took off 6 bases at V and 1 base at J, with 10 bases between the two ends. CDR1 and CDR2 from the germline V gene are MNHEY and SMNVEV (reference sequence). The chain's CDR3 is CASRTGQSNQPQHF. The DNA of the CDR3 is TGTGCCAGCAGAACAGGTCAGAGCAATCAGCCCCAGCATTTT.

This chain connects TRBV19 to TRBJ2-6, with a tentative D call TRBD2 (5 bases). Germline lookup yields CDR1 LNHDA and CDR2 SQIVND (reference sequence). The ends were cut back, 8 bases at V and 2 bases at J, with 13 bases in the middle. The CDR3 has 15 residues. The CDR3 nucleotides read TGTGCCAGTCACAACCCCGGGGCTGGGGCCAACGTCCTGACTTTC. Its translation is CASHNPGAGANVLTF.

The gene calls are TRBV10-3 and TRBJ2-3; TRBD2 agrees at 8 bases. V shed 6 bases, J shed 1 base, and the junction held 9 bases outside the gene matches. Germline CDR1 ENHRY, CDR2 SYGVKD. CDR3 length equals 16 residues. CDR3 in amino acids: CAIRKAGDFGTDTQYF. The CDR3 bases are TGTGCCATCAGAAAAGCGGGAGACTTCGGCACAGATACGCAGTATTTT.

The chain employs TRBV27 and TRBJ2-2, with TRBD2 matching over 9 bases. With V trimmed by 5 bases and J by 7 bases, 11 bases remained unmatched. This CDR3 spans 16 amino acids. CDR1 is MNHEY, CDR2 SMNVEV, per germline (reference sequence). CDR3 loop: CASSRKREVRFGELFF. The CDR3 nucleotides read TGTGCCAGCAGTCGCAAGCGGGAGGTTAGGTTCGGGGAGCTGTTTTTT.

This CDR3 reads CASSLGWDRGYEQYF. The CDR3 nucleotides are TGCGCCAGCAGCTTGGGTTGGGACAGGGGATACGAGCAGTACTTC. This chain connects TRBV5-1 to TRBJ2-7; 10 nucleotides line up with TRBD1. The CDR3 contains 15 residues. Per germline, CDR1 SGHRS and CDR2 YFSETQ. With V trimmed by 0 bases and J by 4 bases, 4 bases remained unmatched.

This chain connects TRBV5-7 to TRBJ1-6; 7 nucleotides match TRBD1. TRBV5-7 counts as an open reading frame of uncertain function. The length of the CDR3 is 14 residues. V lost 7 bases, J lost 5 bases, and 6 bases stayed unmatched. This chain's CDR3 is CASPRDRDNSPLHF. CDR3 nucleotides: TGTGCCAGCCCCCGGGACAGAGATAATTCACCCCTCCACTTT.

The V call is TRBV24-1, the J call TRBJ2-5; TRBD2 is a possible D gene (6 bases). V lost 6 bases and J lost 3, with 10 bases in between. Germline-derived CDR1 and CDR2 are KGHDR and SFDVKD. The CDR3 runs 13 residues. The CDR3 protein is CATSPGGEETQYF. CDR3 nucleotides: TGTGCCACCAGTCCCGGGGGTGAAGAGACCCAGTACTTC.

The CDR3 coding sequence is TGTGCCACCAGCAGAGATTTGGCAGGGGGTAACTATGGCTACACCTTC. Its protein product is CATSRDLAGGNYGYTF. This chain links TRBV15 with TRBJ1-2; 7 bases map to TRBD1. The CDR3 totals 16 residues. Germline V gene data show CDR1 as LNHNV and CDR2 as YYDKDF (reference sequence). Unmatched junction bases numbered 5, after V lost 0 bases and J lost 1 base.